This TCR beta chain was found in a study of PD-1 blockade in classical Hodgkin lymphoma (dated by TCRdb to the early 2020s). Context from the whole study: Nivolumab dosing was 3 mg/kg intravenously every 2 weeks, continuing until either disease progression or unacceptable toxicity. To define a peripheral blood immune signature of response to PD-1 blockade in classical Hodgkin lymphoma, the study combined TCR beta sequencing with CyTOF. What the authors observed across the whole study: Baseline TCR diversity was reported as lower in newly diagnosed patients than in healthy donors, and lower still in relapsed/refractory patients. Patients starting nivolumab less than 1 year after ASCT had lower diversity and were excluded from later analyses to avoid confounding by immune reconstitution. The study was restricted to a single clinical trial cohort, and the causes of repertoire differences, possibly disease activity or prior therapy, were left undefined. Baseline diversity similar to that of newly diagnosed patients was observed in trial patients achieving complete response, whereas significantly lower diversity was observed in partial responders and progressors. CD4+ but not CD8+ TCR diversity rose significantly by C4D1 (p=0.0027 vs p=0.16), most apparent in complete responders (p=0.02).

The V end loses 3 bases and the J end loses 12 bases, and a stretch of 21 bases separates them. Reading from cysteine to phenylalanine, the CDR3 counts 15 amino acids. Just CDR3 DNA is preserved here, 45 bases in frame from base 1. The CDR1 and CDR2 encoded by the germline V gene are MGHRA and YSYEKL. Concerning this clone: Its binding antigen is unknown. Base qualities are not provided; no much larger clone lies one nucleotide away.

Genomic DNA was extracted with the Qiagen DNeasy kit from unsorted PBMCs and from negatively selected CD4+ and CD8+ fractions. TCR beta CDR3 regions were subjected to amplification by immunoSEQ multiplex PCR with primers that anneal to V and J segments. A synthetic immune receptor repertoire was used to minimize amplification bias, and any residual bias was removed computationally once sequencing was done. In the authors' own workflow: Custom Python scripts were used to quantify repertoire diversity as the Shannon entropy index. Unsorted, CD4+ and CD8+ repertoires were examined separately, except in combined analyses, for which CD4+ and CD8+ sequences were merged in silico. A clone was considered expanded if an increase in frequency of at least 2-fold after treatment relative to C1D1 was found, and a pseudocount of 0.5 was applied to clones undetected at baseline. Clones with 0 or 1 copy at C1D1 were defined as singleton clones, while clones with 2 or more copies were defined as non-singleton clones. Clones expanded in unsorted samples were labelled as CD4+, CD8+ or unknown by matching protein sequences in sorted samples from the same patient. Wilcoxon tests on paired samples were used to test diversity changes from C1D1 to C4D1. TCRdb's version of the immuneACCESS table is confined to in-frame rearrangements and falls short of the full clone set. An unresolved V gene accounts for under half of the shortfall where checked; the remainder is of unknown origin. V, J and clone size are taken as reported in that table, and D and trimming were inferred from the DNA itself. Within this sample are more than 30,000 clones, with 88% of them counted one time only. The ten largest make up 7% to 8% of the sample.

The time point label, read with the paper, signifies: cycle 2 day 1 (C2D1) of nivolumab. Relapse after autologous stem cell transplantation had occurred in all trial patients, and cohorts A, B and C were distinguished by prior brentuximab vedotin exposure. The trial cohort was composed of about 60 patients with relapsed/refractory classical Hodgkin lymphoma, for whom complete response, partial response or progressive disease was recorded as best overall response. Single-agent nivolumab was administered to trial patients in the multi-cohort phase II CheckMate 205 trial. An independent review committee assessed best overall response using the 2007 International Working Group response criteria. Trial PBMCs were obtained immediately prior to nivolumab initiation (C1D1) and on therapy at cycle 2 day 1 and cycle 4 day 1. Peripheral blood was collected in 8 mL Vacutainer Cell Preparation Tubes, from which PBMCs were isolated by centrifugation and then cryopreserved.

The TCR was taken from a human donor with classical Hodgkin lymphoma. This sequence uses TRBV4-1 and TRBJ2-1, and the D gene may be TRBD2, 5 bases matching. Sequences were derived from peripheral blood mononuclear cells (PBMCs), sampled before the second cycle of nivolumab. The CDR3 region: CASSQVDADGDMQFF. The bases read TGCGCCAGCAGCCAGGTCGACGCGGACGGGGATATGCAGTTCTTC.